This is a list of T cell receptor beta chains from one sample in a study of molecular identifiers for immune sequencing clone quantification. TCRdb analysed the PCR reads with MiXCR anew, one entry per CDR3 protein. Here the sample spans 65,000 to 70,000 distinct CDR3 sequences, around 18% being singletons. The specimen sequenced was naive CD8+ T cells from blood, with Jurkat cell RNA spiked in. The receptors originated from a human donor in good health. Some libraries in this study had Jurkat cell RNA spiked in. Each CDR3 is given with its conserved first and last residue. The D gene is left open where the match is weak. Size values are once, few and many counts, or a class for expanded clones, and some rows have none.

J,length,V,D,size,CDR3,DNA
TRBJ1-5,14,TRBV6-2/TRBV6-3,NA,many,CASSSSGPNQPQHF,TGTGCCAGCAGTTCCTCGGGCCCCAATCAGCCCCAGCATTTT
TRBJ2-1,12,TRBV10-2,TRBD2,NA,CASSSLGGEQFF,TGCGCCAGCAGTTCCCTCGGGGGGGAGCAGTTCTTC
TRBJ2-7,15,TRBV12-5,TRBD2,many,CASGPGLAAFGEQYF,TGTGCTAGTGGCCCGGGACTAGCGGCGTTCGGCGAGCAGTACTTC
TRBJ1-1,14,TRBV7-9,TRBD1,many,CASSTVTGGTEAFF,TGTGCCAGCAGCACCGTAACAGGGGGGACTGAAGCTTTCTTT
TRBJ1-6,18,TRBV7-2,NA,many,CASSLGAQESSYNSPLHF,TGTGCCAGCAGCTTAGGTGCCCAGGAGAGCTCCTATAATTCACCCCTCCACTTT
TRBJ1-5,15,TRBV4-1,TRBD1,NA,CASCQEGQLNQPQHF,TGCGCCAGCTGCCAAGAGGGACAGCTCAATCAGCCCCAGCATTTT
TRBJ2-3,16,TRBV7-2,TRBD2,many,CASSLVAGVGTDTQYF,TGTGCCAGCAGCTTAGTGGCGGGAGTGGGCACAGATACGCAGTATTTT
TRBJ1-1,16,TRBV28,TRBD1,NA,CASSFGQGVLNIEAFF,TGTGCCAGCAGTTTCGGACAGGGGGTTTTGAACATTGAAGCTTTCTTT
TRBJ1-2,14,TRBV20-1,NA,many,CSATLREGHYGYTF,TGCAGTGCTACCCTGCGCGAAGGTCACTATGGCTACACCTTC
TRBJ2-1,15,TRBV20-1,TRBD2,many,CSARQPSGSVNEQFF,TGCAGTGCTAGACAACCTAGCGGGAGTGTCAATGAGCAGTTCTTC
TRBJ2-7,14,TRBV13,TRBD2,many,CASSWGLAPYEQYF,TGTGCCAGCAGCTGGGGACTAGCGCCCTACGAGCAGTACTTC
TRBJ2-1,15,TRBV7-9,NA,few,CASSTRDSAGGEQFF,TGTGCCAGCAGCACTAGGGACTCCGCCGGGGGTGAGCAGTTCTTC
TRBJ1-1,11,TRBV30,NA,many,CAQGMNTEAFF,TGTGCCCAGGGAATGAACACTGAAGCTTTCTTT
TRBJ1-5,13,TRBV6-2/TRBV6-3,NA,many,CASSPVRAQPQHF,TGTGCCAGCAGCCCCGTTCGGGCCCAGCCCCAGCATTTT
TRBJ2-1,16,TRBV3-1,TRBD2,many,CASSQDPWTSLDEQFF,TGTGCCAGCAGCCAAGATCCGTGGACTAGCTTAGATGAGCAGTTCTTC
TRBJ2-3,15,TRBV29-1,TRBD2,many,CSVVIAGGVSDTQYF,TGCAGCGTTGTTATAGCGGGAGGGGTATCAGATACGCAGTATTTT
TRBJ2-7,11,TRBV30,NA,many,CAWSEGLEQYF,TGTGCCTGGAGCGAGGGACTCGAGCAGTACTTC
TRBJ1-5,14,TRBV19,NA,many,CASCEFNSNQPQHF,TGTGCCAGTTGCGAGTTTAATAGCAATCAGCCCCAGCATTTT
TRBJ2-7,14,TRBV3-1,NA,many,CASSQVGLAYEQYF,TGTGCCAGCAGCCAAGTAGGTCTAGCCTACGAGCAGTACTTC
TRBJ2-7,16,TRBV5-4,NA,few,CASSPLKTLHANEQYF,TGTGCCAGCAGCCCGCTCAAGACTTTACATGCTAACGAGCAGTACTTC
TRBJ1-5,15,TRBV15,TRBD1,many,CATSGTDRSNQPQHF,TGTGCCACCAGCGGGACAGACCGTAGCAATCAGCCCCAGCATTTT
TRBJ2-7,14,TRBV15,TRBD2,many,CATSLAGETYEQYF,TGTGCCACCAGCCTAGCGGGAGAAACCTACGAGCAGTACTTC
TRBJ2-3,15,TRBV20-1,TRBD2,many,CSARETSGNTDTQYF,TGCAGTGCTAGAGAAACTAGCGGGAACACAGATACGCAGTATTTT
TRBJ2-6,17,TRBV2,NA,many,CASSPIGVSSGANVLTF,TGTGCCAGCAGCCCCATCGGGGTCAGCTCTGGGGCCAACGTCCTGACTTTC
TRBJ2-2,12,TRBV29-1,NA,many,CSVDGPFGELFF,TGCAGCGTCGATGGCCCCTTCGGGGAGCTGTTTTTT
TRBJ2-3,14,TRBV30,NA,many,CAWSFLAEGDTQYF,TGTGCCTGGAGTTTTCTTGCTGAGGGGGATACGCAGTATTTT
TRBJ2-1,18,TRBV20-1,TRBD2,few,CSARDTSGRPGSYNEQFF,TGCAGTGCTAGAGATACTAGCGGGAGACCTGGCTCCTACAATGAGCAGTTCTTC
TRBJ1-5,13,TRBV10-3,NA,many,CATGGKSNQPQHF,TGTGCCACCGGCGGGAAAAGCAATCAGCCCCAGCATTTT